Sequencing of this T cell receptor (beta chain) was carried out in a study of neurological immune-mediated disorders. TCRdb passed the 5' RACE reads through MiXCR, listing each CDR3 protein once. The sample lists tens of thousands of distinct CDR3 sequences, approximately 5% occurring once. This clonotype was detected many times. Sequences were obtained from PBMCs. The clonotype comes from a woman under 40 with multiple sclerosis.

The CDR3 DNA reads TGCAGTGCTATTGATAGCGGGAGAGGTGCAGATACGCAGTATTTT. As protein: CSAIDSGRGADTQYF. The chain links TRBV20-1 to TRBJ2-3; 9 bases line up with TRBD2. The ends lost 4 bases at V and 4 bases at J; junction bases unmatched: 9. The CDR3 totals 15 residues. CDR1 is DFQATT and CDR2 is SNEGSKA in the germline V gene (reference sequence).